These 14 T cell receptor beta chains originate from one sample sequenced in a study of cytomegalovirus exposure and HLA in healthy donors. Researchers ran the PCR with 60 Vbeta and 13 Jbeta primers. Profiled with immunoSEQ multiplex PCR; TCRdb holds only in-frame clones, not every one. This sample has 200,000 or so clones, with less than 85% found just once. Sequenced material: PBMCs. These receptors came from a girl aged 2 to 10 in good health and CMV-seronegative.

This clone was picked up one time. This chain joins TRBV2 and TRBJ1-2, with a weak D call TRBD1 (5 bases). This CDR3 has 15 amino acids. Trimming took 3 bases from V and 4 from J, leaving 15 bases between them. The germline V gene has CDR1 SNHLY and CDR2 FYNNEI. DNA for the CDR3: TGTGCCAGCAGTGACCTGCCAACAGGCTTCTATGGCTACACCTTC. Protein: CASSDLPTGFYGYTF.

This chain links TRBV15 with TRBJ1-2; D remains ambiguous. V dropped 1 base and J dropped 3 bases, with 12 bases sitting between them. Per germline, CDR1 LNHNV and CDR2 YYDKDF (reference sequence). CDR3 length: 15 residues. The CDR3 DNA sequence: TGTGCCACCAGCAGAGCGCCCTGGCGGCACTATGGCTACACCTTC. As protein: CATSRAPWRHYGYTF.

The CDR3 DNA reads TGCGCCAGCAGCGGTGGGGGGGCCGGGGCCTACGAGCAGTACTTC. It translates to CASSGGGAGAYEQYF. The rearrangement uses TRBV5-1 and TRBJ2-7; weak D call: TRBD2 (7 bases). CDR3 size: 15 residues. V was trimmed by 4 bases and J by 2 bases, leaving 16 bases between them. Germline V gene sequence: CDR1 SGHRS, CDR2 YFSETQ.

The J gene is TRBJ2-5, the V gene TRBV5-1; 9 nucleotides agree with TRBD2. J gave up 5 bases and V 2 bases, and 19 bases lay outside the gene matches. This CDR3 region has 19 residues. CDR1 is SGHRS and CDR2 is YFSETQ in the germline V gene. The DNA of the CDR3 is TGCGCCAGCAGCTTCAGGCTTTTTGGCGTAGCGGGAGTACAGGAGACCCAGTACTTC. Its translation: CASSFRLFGVAGVQETQYF.

This clone was seen only a few times. This rearrangement joins TRBV13 to TRBJ1-2; weak D call: TRBD1 (5 bases). This CDR3 contains 14 residues. Germline V gives CDR1 PRHDT, CDR2 FYEKMQ (reference sequence). The ends were cut back, 4 bases at V and 2 bases at J, with 11 bases in the middle. For the CDR3, the DNA is TGTGCCAGCAGCTACTTTTCAGGGAACTATGGCTACACCTTC. Translating gives CASSYFSGNYGYTF.

The V gene is TRBV7-9, the J gene TRBJ1-1; D ambiguous. This CDR3 contains 13 residues. The germline gives CDR1 SEHNR, CDR2 FQNEAQ (reference sequence). The V end was cut by 1 base, the J end by 4 bases, with 7 bases between. CDR3 loop: CASSLGHITEAFF. Written as DNA, the CDR3 is TGTGCCAGCAGCTTAGGACACATCACTGAAGCTTTCTTT.

CDR3 sequence (DNA): TGTGCCAGCAGTTACGAAGGCGGGAGAAGCACAGATACGCAGTATTTT. Translation gives CASSYEGGRSTDTQYF. The J gene is TRBJ2-3, the V gene TRBV6-5, with 7 bases matching TRBD2. The CDR3 extends over 16 amino acids. Trimming cost V 2 bases and J 0 bases; bases outside gene matches: 5. From germline, CDR1 is MNHEY and CDR2 SVGAGI.

V is TRBV6-5 and J is TRBJ1-1, with D tentatively TRBD1 (6 bases). There are 13 residues in the CDR3. Germline lookup yields CDR1 MNHEY and CDR2 SVGAGI. V was pared by 6 bases and J by 4 bases, with 12 bases between. CDR3 loop: CASRLTGSTEAFF. CDR3 DNA sequence: TGTGCCAGCAGATTAACAGGGAGCACTGAAGCTTTCTTT.

J is TRBJ2-7 and V is TRBV25-1, with 8 bases that match TRBD1. Germline CDR1 is MGHDK and CDR2 is SYGVNS. CDR3 length: 15 residues. Trimming removed 4 bases from V and 3 bases from J; junction bases left unmatched: 8. Here the CDR3 DNA reads TGTGCCAGCAGTGGAGGGGGACAGGAGGGCTACGAGCAGTACTTC. Translated: CASSGGGQEGYEQYF.

The CDR3: CASSPTSGPELAKNIQYF. The DNA of the CDR3 is TGTGCCAGTAGTCCTACTAGCGGCCCCGAACTAGCCAAAAACATTCAGTACTTC. The genes are TRBV19 and TRBJ2-4; 8 bases match TRBD2. Trimming cost V 5 bases and J 0 bases; bases outside gene matches: 12. Germline V lookup: CDR1 LNHDA, CDR2 SQIVND (reference sequence). This CDR3 is 18 amino acids long.

The gene calls are TRBV6-5 and TRBJ2-5; the match to TRBD1 covers 9 bases. V lost 4 bases, J lost 2 bases, and 5 bases stayed unmatched. The CDR3 is 15 amino acids. Germline CDR1 and CDR2: MNHEY and SVGAGI. DNA for the CDR3: TGTGCCAGCAGTTCCACCGGGACAGGGCAAGAGACCCAGTACTTC. Translation: CASSSTGTGQETQYF.

This clone was counted once. CDR3 sequence: CASSYSVLAVDEQFF. CDR3 sequence (DNA): TGTGCCAGCAGTTACTCCGTCCTAGCGGTGGATGAGCAGTTCTTC. V usage is TRBV6-5 and J usage is TRBJ2-1, with TRBD2 identical over 7 bases. CDR1 MNHEY and CDR2 SVGAGI come from the germline V gene. The J segment lost 8 bases and the V segment lost 0 bases, leaving 7 bases of the junction unmatched. CDR3 length: 15 amino acids.

This chain connects TRBV5-1 to TRBJ2-7; 11 bases align to TRBD2. V gave up 7 bases and J gave up 3 bases; unmatched junction bases: 3. The CDR3 spans 13 residues. Germline CDR1 and CDR2: SGHRS and YFSETQ. The CDR3 spells CASGTSGGYEQYF. In nucleotides, the CDR3 is TGCGCCAGCGGCACTAGCGGGGGCTACGAGCAGTACTTC.

Concerning this clone: It is unclear where the CDR3 begins or ends on the DNA, so no DNA is shown, and the CDR3 is as TCRdb lists it. The chain employs TRBV27 and TRBJ2-3; no check of the table's D call, TRBD1, against the DNA was made. The CDR3 comprises 14 residues, both ends counted. CDR1 MNHEY and CDR2 SMNVEV come from the germline V gene (reference sequence). The CDR3 sequence: CASSFLAGSDTQYF.